Listed below are T cell receptor beta chains from one sample, sequenced in a study of T-cell reconstitution after alpha-beta-depleted transplantation in children. TCRdb reprocessed the PCR reads via MiXCR and lists one record per CDR3 protein. The data contain 75,000 to 80,000 distinct CDR3 sequences, roughly 20% of them singletons. The specimen comprised PBMCs, mostly from graft donor cells, sampled 360 days after TCRalphabeta/CD19-depleted stem cell transplant. All receptors derive from a male patient aged 2 to 9 who had a stem cell transplant for acute lymphoblastic leukemia, so the T cells may come from the graft donor. Both conserved end residues are part of each CDR3. The order of the fields is D gene, V gene, clone size, J gene, CDR3 length, CDR3 protein, CDR3 DNA. The D gene is left open where the match is weak. Expanded clones are given a class, and other clones once, few, many or no size at all.

d_gene: .; v_gene: TRBV27; abundance: few; j_gene: TRBJ2-1; len: 15; CDR3aa: CASSHLGSFYNEQFF; CDR3nt: TGTGCCAGCAGCCATTTGGGATCTTTCTACAATGAGCAGTTCTTC
d_gene: .; v_gene: TRBV15; abundance: many; j_gene: TRBJ1-2; len: 14; CDR3aa: CATSRETGNYGYTF; CDR3nt: TGTGCCACCAGCAGAGAAACGGGGAACTATGGCTACACCTTC
d_gene: TRBD2; v_gene: TRBV4-1; abundance: .; j_gene: TRBJ2-3; len: 18; CDR3aa: CASSQDRGLAGGTDTQYF; CDR3nt: TGCGCCAGCAGCCAAGATCGAGGACTAGCGGGAGGCACAGATACGCAGTATTTT
d_gene: .; v_gene: TRBV7-9; abundance: few; j_gene: TRBJ2-1; len: 14; CDR3aa: CASSLARLCGEQFF; CDR3nt: TGTGCCAGCAGCTTAGCGCGACTATGTGGTGAGCAGTTCTTC
d_gene: TRBD1; v_gene: TRBV6-5; abundance: .; j_gene: TRBJ1-1; len: 14; CDR3aa: CASSYGQGKTEAFF; CDR3nt: TGTGCCAGCAGTTACGGACAGGGTAAGACTGAAGCTTTCTTT
d_gene: .; v_gene: TRBV5-6; abundance: few; j_gene: TRBJ2-5; len: 15; CDR3aa: CASSLTGRDGRTQYF; CDR3nt: TGTGCCAGCAGCTTAACGGGCAGAGACGGGAGGACCCAGTACTTC
d_gene: TRBD2; v_gene: TRBV7-8; abundance: .; j_gene: TRBJ2-3; len: 16; CDR3aa: CASSTRLAGPTDTQYF; CDR3nt: TGTGCCAGCAGCACGAGACTAGCGGGTCCCACAGATACGCAGTATTTT
d_gene: .; v_gene: TRBV15; abundance: .; j_gene: TRBJ2-7; len: 16; CDR3aa: CATSRYSSASWGEQYF; CDR3nt: TGTGCCACCAGCAGATATAGCAGCGCCTCCTGGGGCGAGCAGTACTTC
d_gene: TRBD1; v_gene: TRBV13; abundance: .; j_gene: TRBJ2-7; len: 14; CDR3aa: CASRSTGGSYEQYF; CDR3nt: TGTGCCAGCAGAAGTACAGGGGGATCCTACGAGCAGTACTTC
d_gene: TRBD2; v_gene: TRBV4-2; abundance: .; j_gene: TRBJ2-7; len: 16; CDR3aa: CASSQEGTNRPYEQYF; CDR3nt: TGTGCCAGCAGCCAAGAAGGGACTAACCGCCCCTACGAGCAGTACTTC
d_gene: .; v_gene: TRBV11-3; abundance: few; j_gene: TRBJ2-1; len: 15; CDR3aa: CASSLEGGRSKVRFF; CDR3nt: TGTGCCAGCAGCTTAGAAGGGGGTAGGTCAAAAGTGCGGTTCTTC
d_gene: TRBD1; v_gene: TRBV6-5; abundance: .; j_gene: TRBJ2-2; len: 15; CDR3aa: CASSNPGQGFGELFF; CDR3nt: TGTGCCAGCAGTAACCCGGGACAGGGGTTCGGGGAGCTGTTTTTT
d_gene: .; v_gene: TRBV3-1; abundance: few; j_gene: TRBJ2-4; len: 21; CDR3aa: CASSHVEGVSVLNLAKNIQYF; CDR3nt: TGTGCCAGCAGCCACGTGGAGGGAGTAAGCGTGCTCAACCTAGCCAAAAACATTCAGTACTTC
d_gene: TRBD2; v_gene: TRBV6-5; abundance: many; j_gene: TRBJ2-7; len: 15; CDR3aa: CASSYFGTSGYEQYF; CDR3nt: TGTGCCAGCAGTTACTTCGGGACTAGCGGCTACGAGCAGTACTTC
d_gene: .; v_gene: TRBV5-1; abundance: .; j_gene: TRBJ2-7; len: 12; CDR3aa: CASSLPTYEQYF; CDR3nt: TGCGCCAGCAGCTTGCCCACCTACGAGCAGTACTTC
d_gene: .; v_gene: TRBV5-1; abundance: .; j_gene: TRBJ1-6; len: 13; CDR3aa: CASSVLQNSPLHF; CDR3nt: TGCGCCAGCAGCGTACTACAGAATTCACCCCTCCACTTT
d_gene: .; v_gene: TRBV20-1; abundance: few; j_gene: TRBJ2-7; len: 12; CDR3aa: CSAALAAYEQYF; CDR3nt: TGCAGTGCTGCCTTAGCTGCCTACGAGCAGTACTTC
d_gene: TRBD2; v_gene: TRBV4-1; abundance: .; j_gene: TRBJ2-3; len: 13; CDR3aa: CASSQRLAHTQYF; CDR3nt: TGCGCCAGCAGCCAGCGACTAGCGCATACGCAGTATTTT
d_gene: TRBD2; v_gene: TRBV20-1; abundance: many; j_gene: TRBJ2-1; len: 15; CDR3aa: CSARKGLAGEDEQFF; CDR3nt: TGCAGTGCTCGAAAGGGACTAGCGGGAGAGGATGAGCAGTTCTTC
d_gene: .; v_gene: TRBV6-5; abundance: .; j_gene: TRBJ2-5; len: 14; CDR3aa: CASSYSLSLKTQYF; CDR3nt: TGTGCCAGCAGTTACTCACTGAGTCTAAAGACCCAGTACTTC
d_gene: TRBD2; v_gene: TRBV24-1; abundance: .; j_gene: TRBJ2-5; len: 15; CDR3aa: CATSDPGTRRETQYF; CDR3nt: TGTGCCACCAGTGATCCCGGGACTAGGAGAGAGACCCAGTACTTC
d_gene: TRBD2; v_gene: TRBV7-9; abundance: few; j_gene: TRBJ2-1; len: 15; CDR3aa: CASSLASGRKNEQFF; CDR3nt: TGTGCCAGCAGCTTAGCTAGCGGGAGGAAGAATGAGCAGTTCTTC
d_gene: .; v_gene: TRBV12-3/TRBV12-4; abundance: .; j_gene: TRBJ2-5; len: 15; CDR3aa: CASSFIRPSEETQYF; CDR3nt: TGTGCCAGCAGTTTCATAAGGCCTAGTGAAGAGACCCAGTACTTC
d_gene: .; v_gene: TRBV2; abundance: .; j_gene: TRBJ2-7; len: 13; CDR3aa: CASSDAAIYEQYF; CDR3nt: TGTGCCAGCAGTGACGCGGCGATCTACGAGCAGTACTTC
d_gene: .; v_gene: TRBV3-1; abundance: few; j_gene: TRBJ2-7; len: 15; CDR3aa: CASSFGHKGSYEQYF; CDR3nt: TGTGCCAGCAGCTTCGGCCACAAGGGTTCCTACGAGCAGTACTTC
d_gene: .; v_gene: TRBV4-1; abundance: many; j_gene: TRBJ1-2; len: 15; CDR3aa: CASSQDPWANYGYTF; CDR3nt: TGCGCCAGCAGCCAAGATCCTTGGGCGAACTATGGCTACACCTTC
d_gene: TRBD1; v_gene: TRBV7-8; abundance: .; j_gene: TRBJ1-1; len: 18; CDR3aa: CASSLVPGGALGNTEAFF; CDR3nt: TGTGCCAGCAGCTTAGTACCAGGGGGCGCGTTAGGGAACACTGAAGCTTTCTTT
d_gene: .; v_gene: TRBV10-3; abundance: few; j_gene: TRBJ1-1; len: 11; CDR3aa: CAISEGTEAFF; CDR3nt: TGTGCCATCAGTGAGGGGACTGAAGCTTTCTTT
d_gene: .; v_gene: TRBV20-1; abundance: .; j_gene: TRBJ1-1; len: 11; CDR3aa: CSAAGNTEAFF; CDR3nt: TGCAGTGCTGCGGGGAACACTGAAGCTTTCTTT
d_gene: TRBD1; v_gene: TRBV6-1; abundance: few; j_gene: TRBJ2-7; len: 13; CDR3aa: CASSEAGDRGMYF; CDR3nt: TGTGCCAGCAGTGAAGCAGGGGACAGGGGGATGTACTTC
d_gene: .; v_gene: TRBV6-5; abundance: few; j_gene: TRBJ2-1; len: 13; CDR3aa: CASSYSEYNEQFF; CDR3nt: TGTGCCAGCAGTTACTCGGAGTACAATGAGCAGTTCTTC
d_gene: .; v_gene: TRBV12-3/TRBV12-4; abundance: few; j_gene: TRBJ2-6; len: 14; CDR3aa: CASRTGSGANVLTF; CDR3nt: TGTGCCAGCAGAACAGGGTCCGGGGCCAACGTCCTGACTTTC
d_gene: .; v_gene: TRBV10-1; abundance: .; j_gene: TRBJ1-1; len: 20; CDR3aa: CASSERLDGMGGTPNTEAFF; CDR3nt: TGCGCCAGCAGTGAGCGACTCGACGGAATGGGGGGCACCCCCAACACTGAAGCTTTCTTT
d_gene: .; v_gene: TRBV7-9; abundance: .; j_gene: TRBJ2-7; len: 13; CDR3aa: CASSLLSRYEQYF; CDR3nt: TGTGCCAGCAGCTTACTATCCCGGTACGAGCAGTACTTC
d_gene: .; v_gene: TRBV29-1; abundance: .; j_gene: TRBJ2-7; len: 16; CDR3aa: CSVMNRSSFSSYEQYF; CDR3nt: TGCAGCGTTATGAACAGGTCCTCATTCAGTTCCTACGAGCAGTACTTC
d_gene: .; v_gene: TRBV6-5; abundance: .; j_gene: TRBJ2-1; len: 16; CDR3aa: CASSYVFGYRFNEQFF; CDR3nt: TGTGCCAGCAGTTACGTTTTCGGTTACCGCTTCAATGAGCAGTTCTTC
d_gene: .; v_gene: TRBV20-1; abundance: few; j_gene: TRBJ2-7; len: 12; CDR3aa: CSATSNSYEQYF; CDR3nt: TGCAGTGCTACTAGCAATTCCTACGAGCAGTACTTC
d_gene: .; v_gene: TRBV7-8; abundance: .; j_gene: TRBJ2-7; len: 13; CDR3aa: CASSLVPVKVAYF; CDR3nt: TGTGCCAGCAGCTTAGTACCAGTCAAAGTTGCGTACTTC
d_gene: .; v_gene: TRBV18; abundance: few; j_gene: TRBJ2-7; len: 14; CDR3aa: CASSPRDTSYEQYF; CDR3nt: TGTGCCAGCTCCCCTCGGGACACTTCCTACGAGCAGTACTTC
d_gene: .; v_gene: TRBV19; abundance: .; j_gene: TRBJ2-5; len: 11; CDR3aa: CASRYMETQYF; CDR3nt: TGTGCCAGTAGATACATGGAGACCCAGTACTTC
d_gene: .; v_gene: TRBV28; abundance: few; j_gene: TRBJ2-1; len: 15; CDR3aa: CASSRVGPAYNEQFF; CDR3nt: TGTGCCAGCAGTCGAGTGGGGCCAGCTTACAATGAGCAGTTCTTC
d_gene: .; v_gene: TRBV5-1; abundance: .; j_gene: TRBJ2-7; len: 13; CDR3aa: CASSFGTSYEQYF; CDR3nt: TGCGCCAGCAGCTTCGGAACAAGCTACGAGCAGTACTTC
d_gene: TRBD2; v_gene: TRBV5-5; abundance: once; j_gene: TRBJ2-2; len: 15; CDR3aa: CASSLAGGAAGELFF; CDR3nt: TGTGCCAGCAGCTTAGCGGGAGGTGCCGCCGGGGAGCTGTTTTTT
d_gene: TRBD1; v_gene: TRBV7-9; abundance: few; j_gene: TRBJ2-5; len: 15; CDR3aa: CASSLAIGGSETQYF; CDR3nt: TGTGCCAGCAGCTTAGCGATAGGGGGCAGTGAGACCCAGTACTTC
d_gene: TRBD2; v_gene: TRBV4-1; abundance: many; j_gene: TRBJ2-5; len: 20; CDR3aa: CASSQDPPSGSGGDQETQYF; CDR3nt: TGCGCCAGCAGCCAAGATCCCCCTAGCGGGAGTGGGGGGGACCAAGAGACCCAGTACTTC
d_gene: .; v_gene: TRBV11-2; abundance: .; j_gene: TRBJ1-6; len: 14; CDR3aa: CASSLRAGNSPLHF; CDR3nt: TGTGCCAGCAGCTTACGGGCGGGAAATTCACCCCTCCACTTT